This TCR beta chain stems from a study of post-analysis software for immune sequencing data. Across the whole study: The study covered relapsing-remitting, secondary progressive and progressive-relapsing courses of multiple sclerosis. The study's findings and limits: Controls had lower frequencies than patients of about five TRBV segments, which included TRBV5-6, TRBV5-1 and TRBV20-1. Co-batched samples clustered tightly together by F measure.

Only a few counts were recorded for this clonotype. Its antigen is still unknown. The library was made from cDNA and included unique molecular identifiers. Once roughly 0.95 to 10 million T cells were used, roughly 500,000 cDNA molecules resulted. MiXCR was run by TCRdb on the PCR reads, yielding one entry per CDR3 protein. The data hold some 800,000 distinct CDR3 sequences, with roughly 46% observed a single time. The CDR3 consists of 15 residues. V was trimmed by 5 bases and J by 2 bases, leaving 15 bases between them. The germline gives CDR1 SGHVS, CDR2 FNYEAQ. Sequencing was carried out using blood. The receptor was isolated from a girl aged 10 to 17 with multiple sclerosis. The chain carries TRBV7-6 and TRBJ2-5; maybe TRBD2 (6 bases). CDR3 sequence (DNA): TGTGCCAGCAGCCTCGGCGGAGCGGGTCAAGAGACCCAGTACTTC. Residues: CASSLGGAGQETQYF.